Listed below are T cell receptor beta chains from one sample, sequenced in a study of regulatory T cells in long-lasting Graves disease. Each CDR3 protein is one row after TCRdb ran MiXCR on the multiplex PCR reads. Here the sample spans about 460,000 distinct CDR3 sequences, about 20% being singletons. The sample consisted of peripheral blood mononuclear cells (PBMCs), taken when the disease was refractory, from a patient treated with antithyroid drugs. The receptors were gathered from a female donor with Graves disease. CDR3s include the opening cysteine and the closing phenylalanine or tryptophan. D genes are given only for firm matches. Clone size is not always given. Where it is, it says once, few, many or a class for expanded clones.

CDR3nt: TGTGCCAGCAGCCCCTCTCGATTTCAGCCGGACCGTGCTGGGAACACCATATATTTT; CDR3aa: CASSPSRFQPDRAGNTIYF; j_gene: TRBJ1-3; v_gene: TRBV11-2; abundance: few; d_gene: .
CDR3nt: TGCAGTGCTAGAGATGAACAGGGGGCCCCCGGAGAAAAACTGTTTTTT; CDR3aa: CSARDEQGAPGEKLFF; j_gene: TRBJ1-4; v_gene: TRBV20-1; abundance: .; d_gene: TRBD1
CDR3nt: TGTGCCAGCACGGGACTAGCGGGGTCCGGTGAGCAGTTCTTC; CDR3aa: CASTGLAGSGEQFF; j_gene: TRBJ2-1; v_gene: TRBV6-1; abundance: .; d_gene: TRBD2
CDR3nt: TGTGCCAGCAGCTTAAAAGAGCGGGGGGGCAACACCGGGGAGCTGTTTTTT; CDR3aa: CASSLKERGGNTGELFF; j_gene: TRBJ2-2; v_gene: TRBV7-2; abundance: many; d_gene: TRBD2
CDR3nt: TGTGCTAGCAGCTCGGGTATGAGCCAAGAGACCCAGTACTTC; CDR3aa: CASSSGMSQETQYF; j_gene: TRBJ2-5; v_gene: TRBV7-7; abundance: few; d_gene: .
CDR3nt: TGTGCCAGCAGTTTCACCATCGACACTGAAGCTTTCTTT; CDR3aa: CASSFTIDTEAFF; j_gene: TRBJ1-1; v_gene: TRBV27; abundance: many; d_gene: .
CDR3nt: TGTGCCAGCACCCCCCGGCAAAACCGAAACACTGAAGCTTTCTTT; CDR3aa: CASTPRQNRNTEAFF; j_gene: TRBJ1-1; v_gene: TRBV12-3/TRBV12-4; abundance: .; d_gene: .
CDR3nt: TGTGCCAGCAGTTTTACGGGCTATGGCTACACCTTC; CDR3aa: CASSFTGYGYTF; j_gene: TRBJ1-2; v_gene: TRBV28; abundance: many; d_gene: .
CDR3nt: TGTGCCAGCAGCGTAGCGGGGGGACAACCCACAGAGCAGTACTTC; CDR3aa: CASSVAGGQPTEQYF; j_gene: TRBJ2-7; v_gene: TRBV9; abundance: few; d_gene: .
CDR3nt: TGCGCCAGCAGCTTGGGGACTAGCGGGAGAGGGGGAGAGACCCAGTACTTC; CDR3aa: CASSLGTSGRGGETQYF; j_gene: TRBJ2-5; v_gene: TRBV5-1; abundance: .; d_gene: TRBD2
CDR3nt: TGTGCCTGGAGTGTACTGAGACAGGGGTTCGCTGAAGCTTTCTTT; CDR3aa: CAWSVLRQGFAEAFF; j_gene: TRBJ1-1; v_gene: TRBV30; abundance: .; d_gene: TRBD1
CDR3nt: TGCGCCAGCACTGAGCGGGAGAGTTACTACGAGCAGTACTTC; CDR3aa: CASTERESYYEQYF; j_gene: TRBJ2-7; v_gene: TRBV10-2; abundance: .; d_gene: TRBD2
CDR3nt: TGTGCCAGCAGCCCCCGTTGGACAGACACTGAAGCTTTCTTT; CDR3aa: CASSPRWTDTEAFF; j_gene: TRBJ1-1; v_gene: TRBV9; abundance: few; d_gene: .
CDR3nt: TGTGCCAGCAGCCCGAACAGTGCTTCCTACGAGCAGTACTTC; CDR3aa: CASSPNSASYEQYF; j_gene: TRBJ2-7; v_gene: TRBV28; abundance: many; d_gene: .
CDR3nt: TGTGCTAGCAGCTGGGGACAGGGGACACCTATCAAACTTCCTAGCACAGATACGCAGTATTTT; CDR3aa: CASSWGQGTPIKLPSTDTQYF; j_gene: TRBJ2-3; v_gene: TRBV7-7; abundance: .; d_gene: TRBD1
CDR3nt: TGCGCCAGCAGCTTGGAACAGAACACTGAAGCTTTCTTT; CDR3aa: CASSLEQNTEAFF; j_gene: TRBJ1-1; v_gene: TRBV5-1; abundance: .; d_gene: .
CDR3nt: TGTGCCAGCAGTCTCGCTAGCGGGGGGGGAGAGACCCAGTACTTC; CDR3aa: CASSLASGGGETQYF; j_gene: TRBJ2-5; v_gene: TRBV6-1; abundance: .; d_gene: TRBD2
CDR3nt: TGCAGTGCTAGAGGGGCACTTAACACTGAAGCTTTCTTT; CDR3aa: CSARGALNTEAFF; j_gene: TRBJ1-1; v_gene: TRBV20-1; abundance: many; d_gene: .
CDR3nt: TGTGCCAGCAGCGTATGGTCGGGGGGCGATGGCTACACCTTC; CDR3aa: CASSVWSGGDGYTF; j_gene: TRBJ1-2; v_gene: TRBV9; abundance: .; d_gene: .
CDR3nt: TGTGCCAGCAGCTTATATCGTCCGGGGGCTTCGGGGGAGACCCAGTACTTC; CDR3aa: CASSLYRPGASGETQYF; j_gene: TRBJ2-5; v_gene: TRBV7-2; abundance: .; d_gene: .
CDR3nt: TGTGCCAGCAGCTCCCAGACAGGGCGCGGTCACGAGCAGTACTTC; CDR3aa: CASSSQTGRGHEQYF; j_gene: TRBJ2-7; v_gene: TRBV7-2; abundance: .; d_gene: TRBD1
CDR3nt: TGCAGTGCTAGGGAAAGCTCCTACGAGCAGTACTTC; CDR3aa: CSARESSYEQYF; j_gene: TRBJ2-7; v_gene: TRBV20-1; abundance: .; d_gene: .
CDR3nt: TGTGCCAGCAGCGTAGAGGAAGGCTTTGGTCAGCCCCAGCATTTT; CDR3aa: CASSVEEGFGQPQHF; j_gene: TRBJ1-5; v_gene: TRBV9; abundance: .; d_gene: .
CDR3nt: TGTGCCAGCAGGTATCAGGGAGCGGGTTACGAGCAGTACTTC; CDR3aa: CASRYQGAGYEQYF; j_gene: TRBJ2-7; v_gene: TRBV6-1; abundance: .; d_gene: .
CDR3nt: TGTGCCAGCAGCCATGGGAGGGATCAGCCCCAGCATTTT; CDR3aa: CASSHGRDQPQHF; j_gene: TRBJ1-5; v_gene: TRBV7-2; abundance: many; d_gene: .
CDR3nt: TGTGCCAGCAGCTTCAGAGGCGGCCAATACAATGAGCAGTTCTTC; CDR3aa: CASSFRGGQYNEQFF; j_gene: TRBJ2-1; v_gene: TRBV7-2; abundance: few; d_gene: .
CDR3nt: TGTGCCAGCAGTTACTCGGGCAGGGGAGAGGCGGTAGCTTTCTTT; CDR3aa: CASSYSGRGEAVAFF; j_gene: TRBJ1-1; v_gene: TRBV6-5; abundance: .; d_gene: .
CDR3nt: TGTGCCAGCAGCGCCGGAGGGTCTTTGAACACTGAAGCTTTCTTT; CDR3aa: CASSAGGSLNTEAFF; j_gene: TRBJ1-1; v_gene: TRBV9; abundance: .; d_gene: .
CDR3nt: TGTGCCAGCAGCTCCGGGGAAGCCGGCTCCTACGAGCAGTACTTC; CDR3aa: CASSSGEAGSYEQYF; j_gene: TRBJ2-7; v_gene: TRBV7-9; abundance: few; d_gene: .
CDR3nt: TGTGCCAGCAGCCCAACGGGACACCTGAACACTGAAGCTTTCTTT; CDR3aa: CASSPTGHLNTEAFF; j_gene: TRBJ1-1; v_gene: TRBV13; abundance: few; d_gene: .
CDR3nt: TGCAGTGTTAGACGGGATTATGGGACTGAAGCTTTCTTT; CDR3aa: CSVRRDYGTEAFF; j_gene: TRBJ1-1; v_gene: TRBV20-1; abundance: many; d_gene: .